One sample yielded the 5 T cell receptor beta chains listed below, sequenced in a study of blood T cell repertoires in COVID-19 (TCRdb year 2020). The library was built by means of the immunoSEQ multiplex PCR assay. TCRdb obtained this table from immuneACCESS and retained in-frame rearrangements with V and J assigned. These tables miss some clones; where compared with another copy, unresolved V genes account for less than half of the shortfall, and the remainder is unexplained. This sample lists approximately 300,000 clones; around 87% were detected once. About 2.3% of the sample goes to the ten largest clones. The sequenced material came from peripheral blood. Source of these receptors: a man aged 18 to 30 with active or convalescent COVID-19.

The chain couples TRBV6-5 to TRBJ2-2; 7 nucleotides agree with TRBD1. CDR1 is MNHEY, CDR2 SVGAGI, per germline. The CDR3 runs to 16 residues. The trim removed 1 base at V and 4 bases at J, leaving 6 bases unmatched. CDR3 amino acids: CASSYWDRVSTGELFF. As DNA, the CDR3 is TGTGCCAGCAGTTACTGGGACAGAGTGAGCACCGGGGAGCTGTTTTTT.

V gene TRBV6-5 combines with J gene TRBJ2-1; TRBD1 agrees at 10 bases. Looked up from germline, CDR1 is MNHEY and CDR2 is SVGAGI. V lost 4 bases to trimming and J lost 5 bases; unmatched junction nucleotides: 5. The CDR3 runs to 15 residues. The CDR3 here is CASSSDRGLHNEQFF. Written as DNA, the CDR3 is TGTGCCAGCAGTTCAGACAGGGGGCTGCACAATGAGCAGTTCTTC.

The chain combines TRBV6-1 with TRBJ2-7, with 7 bases lining up with TRBD2. This CDR3 region has 15 residues. After removal of 3 bases from V and 0 bases from J, the junction contained 5 bases not matched to a gene. CDR1 is MNHNS and CDR2 is SASEGT in the germline V gene. The DNA for the CDR3 is TGTGCCAGCAGTGATGCGGGAGTGAGCTCCTACGAGCAGTACTTC. Translated, it gives CASSDAGVSSYEQYF.

The chain employs TRBV9 and TRBJ1-6, with D tentatively TRBD1 (5 bases). The CDR3 contains 12 residues. The ends were cut back, 7 bases at V and 3 bases at J, with 5 bases in the middle. Germline CDR1 and CDR2: SGDLS and YYNGEE. As DNA, the CDR3 is TGTGCCAGCGACAGCTATAATTCACCCCTCCACTTT. Protein: CASDSYNSPLHF.

In this sample, this clone turned up a few times. The CDR3 reads CASSFPPGQGPQPQHF. CDR3 in DNA: TGTGCCAGCAGTTTCCCACCGGGACAGGGCCCCCAGCCCCAGCATTTT. The chain combines TRBV28 with TRBJ1-5; 9 nucleotides line up with TRBD1. This CDR3 has 16 residues. Germline V CDR1 and CDR2: MDHEN, SYDVKM. The trim removed 3 bases at V and 7 bases at J, leaving 10 bases unmatched. The full variable domain, with the rest looked up from reference TRBV28 and TRBJ1-5, is DVKVTQSSRYLVKRTGEKVFLECVQDMDHENMFWYRQDPGLGLRLIYFSYDVKMKEKGDIPEGYSVSREKKERFSLILESASTNQTSMYLCASSFPPGQGPQPQHFGDGTRLSIL.